Listed below are T cell receptor beta chains from one sample, sequenced in a study of blood T cell repertoires in COVID-19. Profiling relied on immunoSEQ multiplex PCR, and the TCRdb table lists in-frame clones only, not all of them. The sample lists about 24,000 clones, roughly 87% occurring once. The material sequenced was peripheral blood. These receptors all come from a man between 70 and 80 years old with acute or convalescent COVID-19. CDR3s include the opening cysteine and the closing phenylalanine or tryptophan. Fields, in order: clone size, D gene, V gene, J gene, CDR3 DNA, CDR3 protein. D genes are given only for firm matches. Where a row states a size, it is once, few, many or the class of an expanded clone; other rows omit it.

abundance: .
d_gene: .
v_gene: TRBV28
j_gene: TRBJ1-5
CDR3nt: TGTGCCAGCAGAGATCCGCCGGGGCCCCAGCATTTT
CDR3aa: CASRDPPGPQHF

abundance: .
d_gene: TRBD2
v_gene: TRBV4-1
j_gene: TRBJ2-3
CDR3nt: TGCGCCAGCAGCCAAGAACAACTTAATGCGGGACTAGCGGCAGATACGCAGTATTTT
CDR3aa: CASSQEQLNAGLAADTQYF

abundance: .
d_gene: TRBD1
v_gene: TRBV2
j_gene: TRBJ1-5
CDR3nt: TGTGCCAGCAGTGATGAACAGGGGATGAATCAGCCCCAGCATTTT
CDR3aa: CASSDEQGMNQPQHF

abundance: .
d_gene: .
v_gene: TRBV10-3
j_gene: TRBJ1-2
CDR3nt: TGTGCCATCAGCCAGGGGTTCATCGACTATGGCTACACCTTC
CDR3aa: CAISQGFIDYGYTF

abundance: .
d_gene: TRBD2
v_gene: TRBV5-6
j_gene: TRBJ2-3
CDR3nt: TGTGCCAGCAGCTTACTAGCGGGACGGACAGATACGCAGTATTTT
CDR3aa: CASSLLAGRTDTQYF

abundance: .
d_gene: .
v_gene: TRBV7-2
j_gene: TRBJ2-1
CDR3nt: TGTGCCAGCCGTGGAGGCGGGAACAATGAGCAGTTCTTC
CDR3aa: CASRGGGNNEQFF

abundance: .
d_gene: TRBD1
v_gene: TRBV7-2
j_gene: TRBJ1-1
CDR3nt: TGTGCCAGCAGCTATGACAGGGTGGGGACTGAAGCTTTCTTT
CDR3aa: CASSYDRVGTEAFF

abundance: once
d_gene: .
v_gene: TRBV20-1
j_gene: TRBJ1-5
CDR3nt: TGCAGTGCTAGTCAGGGCCGCGATCAGCCCCAGCATTTT
CDR3aa: CSASQGRDQPQHF

abundance: .
d_gene: .
v_gene: TRBV3-1/TRBV3-2
j_gene: TRBJ2-7
CDR3nt: TGTGCCAGCAGCCAAGATCGGAACAGAGCAACCTACGAGCAGTACTTC
CDR3aa: CASSQDRNRATYEQYF

abundance: .
d_gene: .
v_gene: TRBV3-1/TRBV3-2
j_gene: TRBJ2-1
CDR3nt: TGTGCCAGCAGCCAAGGGGCAACTTATGGCAATGAGCAGTTCTTC
CDR3aa: CASSQGATYGNEQFF

abundance: once
d_gene: TRBD1
v_gene: TRBV7-9
j_gene: TRBJ2-1
CDR3nt: TGTGCCAGCAGCTTAAGGGACAGGGGAATCTTC
CDR3aa: CASSLRDRGIF

abundance: .
d_gene: .
v_gene: TRBV19
j_gene: TRBJ1-5
CDR3nt: TGTGCCAGTAGTATAGATCTGACAGCAAGCAATCAGCCCCAGCATTTT
CDR3aa: CASSIDLTASNQPQHF

abundance: .
d_gene: TRBD2
v_gene: TRBV11-2
j_gene: TRBJ2-3
CDR3nt: TGTGCCAGCAGCTTACAGACTAGCGGCACAGATACGCAGTATTTT
CDR3aa: CASSLQTSGTDTQYF

abundance: .
d_gene: .
v_gene: TRBV7-8
j_gene: TRBJ2-7
CDR3nt: TGTGCCAGCAGCTTTTCACAGGGTCCATACGAGCAGTACTTC
CDR3aa: CASSFSQGPYEQYF

abundance: .
d_gene: TRBD2
v_gene: TRBV27
j_gene: TRBJ2-7
CDR3nt: TGTGCCAGCAGTTTACGGGGGGGCCCATACGAGCAGTACTTC
CDR3aa: CASSLRGGPYEQYF

abundance: .
d_gene: .
v_gene: TRBV19
j_gene: TRBJ1-1
CDR3nt: TGTGCCAGTACCGTGGCTGGACAGAACACTGAAGCTTTCTTT
CDR3aa: CASTVAGQNTEAFF

abundance: few
d_gene: TRBD1
v_gene: TRBV28
j_gene: TRBJ1-2
CDR3nt: TGTGCCAGCTTGCCCGAGGGACAGCACTATGGCTACACCTTC
CDR3aa: CASLPEGQHYGYTF

abundance: .
d_gene: .
v_gene: TRBV28
j_gene: TRBJ2-4
CDR3nt: TGTGCCAGCAGTTTTTCGCGGTTAGCCAAAAACATTCAGTACTTC
CDR3aa: CASSFSRLAKNIQYF

abundance: .
d_gene: TRBD2
v_gene: TRBV5-4
j_gene: TRBJ2-3
CDR3nt: TGTGCCAGCAGCTTCCTGGGGACTAGCGGGGGGTATAGCACAGATACGCAGTATTTT
CDR3aa: CASSFLGTSGGYSTDTQYF

abundance: .
d_gene: .
v_gene: TRBV3-1/TRBV3-2
j_gene: TRBJ2-7
CDR3nt: TGTGCCAGCAGCCAAGCAAGGGGGGGCGAGCAGTACTTC
CDR3aa: CASSQARGGEQYF

abundance: once
d_gene: .
v_gene: TRBV19
j_gene: TRBJ1-2
CDR3nt: TGTGCCAGTAGTATAAGGCTGGGGCCTAGCTATGGCTACACCTTC
CDR3aa: CASSIRLGPSYGYTF

abundance: .
d_gene: TRBD1
v_gene: TRBV5-4
j_gene: TRBJ2-5
CDR3nt: TGTGCCAGCAGCTCTCCCCCGGGACAGGCCCAAGAGACCCAGTACTTC
CDR3aa: CASSSPPGQAQETQYF

abundance: once
d_gene: .
v_gene: TRBV7-2
j_gene: TRBJ2-1
CDR3nt: TGTGCCAGCAGCCCATCGCGGGGGCCGGTCAATGAGCAGTTCTTC
CDR3aa: CASSPSRGPVNEQFF

abundance: .
d_gene: .
v_gene: TRBV19
j_gene: TRBJ1-2
CDR3nt: TGTGCCAGTAATGACGGAAACAGGGTGGCCTATGGCTACACCTTC
CDR3aa: CASNDGNRVAYGYTF

abundance: .
d_gene: .
v_gene: TRBV11-2
j_gene: TRBJ2-7
CDR3nt: TGTGCCAGCCACCGGGACAACTACGAGCAGTACTTC
CDR3aa: CASHRDNYEQYF

abundance: .
d_gene: .
v_gene: TRBV12-3/TRBV12-4
j_gene: TRBJ1-1
CDR3nt: TGTGCCAGCAGCTCCGGACAGATCACTGAAGCTTTCTTT
CDR3aa: CASSSGQITEAFF

abundance: .
d_gene: TRBD2
v_gene: TRBV5-6
j_gene: TRBJ2-7
CDR3nt: TGTGCCAGCAGCTTGGGCGGGGGTCGTGGCTACGAGCAGTACTTC
CDR3aa: CASSLGGGRGYEQYF

abundance: medium-sized
d_gene: TRBD1
v_gene: TRBV6-5
j_gene: TRBJ1-6
CDR3nt: TGTGCCAGCAGTAGGACAGGGTTTAATTCACCCCTCCACTTT
CDR3aa: CASSRTGFNSPLHF

abundance: .
d_gene: .
v_gene: TRBV10-3
j_gene: TRBJ2-7
CDR3nt: TGTGCCATCAGTGACAGGCTAGCCGAGCAGTACTTC
CDR3aa: CAISDRLAEQYF

abundance: .
d_gene: TRBD1
v_gene: TRBV9
j_gene: TRBJ2-1
CDR3nt: TGTGCCAGCAGCGGAATCAGGGACAGCTCCTACAATGAGCAGTTCTTC
CDR3aa: CASSGIRDSSYNEQFF

abundance: .
d_gene: .
v_gene: TRBV24-1
j_gene: TRBJ2-7
CDR3nt: TGTGCCACCAGTGATGCTACAGGTTCCTACGAGCAGTACTTC
CDR3aa: CATSDATGSYEQYF

abundance: .
d_gene: .
v_gene: TRBV15
j_gene: TRBJ1-1
CDR3nt: TGTGCCACCAGGGGCGGGAGGCCGAACACTGAAGCTTTCTTT
CDR3aa: CATRGGRPNTEAFF

abundance: .
d_gene: TRBD1
v_gene: TRBV10-3
j_gene: TRBJ2-1
CDR3nt: TGTGCCATGGGGGACAGAGAGCCTAATGAGCAGTTCTTC
CDR3aa: CAMGDREPNEQFF

abundance: .
d_gene: .
v_gene: TRBV12-3/TRBV12-4
j_gene: TRBJ1-1
CDR3nt: TGTGCCAGCAGTTTAAGCGGGAACACTGAAGCTTTCTTT
CDR3aa: CASSLSGNTEAFF

abundance: .
d_gene: .
v_gene: TRBV7-3
j_gene: TRBJ2-6
CDR3nt: TGTGCCAGCAGCCGTAAGGGGGGGGCCGATGGGGCCAACGTCCTGACTTTC
CDR3aa: CASSRKGGADGANVLTF

abundance: .
d_gene: .
v_gene: TRBV7-2
j_gene: TRBJ2-3
CDR3nt: TGTGCCAGCAGCTTATACGGTCCGGATACGCAGTATTTT
CDR3aa: CASSLYGPDTQYF

abundance: .
d_gene: .
v_gene: TRBV27
j_gene: TRBJ2-5
CDR3nt: TGTGCCAGCAGTCCCGGACTAGGACAGAACCGCCTGTACCAAGAGACCCAGTACTTC
CDR3aa: CASSPGLGQNRLYQETQYF

abundance: .
d_gene: .
v_gene: TRBV7-9
j_gene: TRBJ1-5
CDR3nt: TGTGCCAGCAGTAGCGGGACACACAATCAGCCCCAGCATTTT
CDR3aa: CASSSGTHNQPQHF

abundance: .
d_gene: .
v_gene: TRBV11-2
j_gene: TRBJ2-2
CDR3nt: TGTGCCAGCAGCTTAGCCGGGGGAGCGACCGGGGAGCTGTTTTTT
CDR3aa: CASSLAGGATGELFF

abundance: .
d_gene: TRBD1
v_gene: TRBV4-2
j_gene: TRBJ1-1
CDR3nt: TGTGCCAGCAGCCAAGCTACAGGGGAAGGAGAAGCTTTCTTT
CDR3aa: CASSQATGEGEAFF

abundance: .
d_gene: .
v_gene: TRBV19
j_gene: TRBJ2-2
CDR3nt: TGTGCCAGTAGTATATTTACAGGGAGAGGGAACACCGGGGAGCTGTTTTTT
CDR3aa: CASSIFTGRGNTGELFF

abundance: .
d_gene: TRBD2
v_gene: TRBV5-1
j_gene: TRBJ2-3
CDR3nt: TGCGCCAGCAGCTTGGTGGGTAGCGGGGCCCTCACAGATACGCAGTATTTT
CDR3aa: CASSLVGSGALTDTQYF

abundance: .
d_gene: .
v_gene: TRBV7-7
j_gene: TRBJ2-5
CDR3nt: TGTGCCAGCAGCCCTAGAGCGACTTTCCAAGAGACCCAGTACTTC
CDR3aa: CASSPRATFQETQYF